This T cell receptor beta chain was sequenced during a study of response to subunit inactivated influenza vaccine. Broader study findings: A suggestion made by the authors is that each seasonal influenza vaccination recruits few new T cells.

TCRdb reprocessed the RT-PCR reads via MiXCR and lists one record per CDR3 protein. The data contain approximately 530,000 distinct CDR3 sequences, approximately 7.7% of them singletons. A note on this clonotype: What it binds is not known.

Per the germline V gene, CDR1 is SGHTA and CDR2 is FQGNSA. The CDR3 sequence is 16 residues long. The germline V and J ends were trimmed by 2 bases and 4 bases, with 14 bases remaining between them. The sequence was obtained from a man aged 50-75 years who received an inactivated influenza vaccine. The V gene is TRBV7-2, the J gene TRBJ2-2, with D possibly matching TRBD2 (6 bases). The sample in question was PBMCs from blood, obtained less than 25 months after vaccination. CDR3: CASSLSVGSGTGELFF. The DNA of the CDR3 is TGTGCCAGCAGCTTATCTGTCGGGAGTGGCACCGGGGAGCTGTTTTTT. The whole variable domain, remainder taken from reference TRBV7-2 and TRBJ2-2, is GAGVSQSPSNKVTEKGKDVELRCDPISGHTALYWYRQSLGQGLEFLIYFQGNSAPDKSGLPSDRFSAERTGGSVSTLTIQRTQQEDSAVYLCASSLSVGSGTGELFFGEGSRLTVL.